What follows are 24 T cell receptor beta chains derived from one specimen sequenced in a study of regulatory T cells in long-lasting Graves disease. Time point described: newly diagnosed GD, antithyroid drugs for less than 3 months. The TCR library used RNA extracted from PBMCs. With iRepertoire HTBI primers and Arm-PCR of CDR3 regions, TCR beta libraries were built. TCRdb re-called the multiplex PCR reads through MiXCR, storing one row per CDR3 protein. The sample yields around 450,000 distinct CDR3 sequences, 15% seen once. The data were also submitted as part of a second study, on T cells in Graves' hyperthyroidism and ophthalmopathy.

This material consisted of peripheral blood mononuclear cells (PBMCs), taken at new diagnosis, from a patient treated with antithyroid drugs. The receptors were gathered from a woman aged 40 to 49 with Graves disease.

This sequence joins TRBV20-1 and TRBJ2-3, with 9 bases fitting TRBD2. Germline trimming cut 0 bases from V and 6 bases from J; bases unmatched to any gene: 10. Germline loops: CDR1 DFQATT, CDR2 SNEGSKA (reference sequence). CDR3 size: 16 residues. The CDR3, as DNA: TGCAGTGCTAGAGATGGCGAGCGGGAGGCCGGGGATACGCAGTATTTT. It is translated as CSARDGEREAGDTQYF.

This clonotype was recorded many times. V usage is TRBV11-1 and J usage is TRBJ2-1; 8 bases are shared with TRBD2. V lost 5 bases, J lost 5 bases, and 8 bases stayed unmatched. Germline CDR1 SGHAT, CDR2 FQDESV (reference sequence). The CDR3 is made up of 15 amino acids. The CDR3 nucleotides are TGTGCCAGCAGCCTCGGACTAGCATCCCACAATGAGCAGTTCTTC. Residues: CASSLGLASHNEQFF.

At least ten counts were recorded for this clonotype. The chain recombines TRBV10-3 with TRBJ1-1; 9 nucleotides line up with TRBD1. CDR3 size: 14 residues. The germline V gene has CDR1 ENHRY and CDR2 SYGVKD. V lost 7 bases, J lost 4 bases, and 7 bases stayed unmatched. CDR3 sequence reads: CAITGQGPGTEAFF. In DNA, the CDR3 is TGTGCCATCACTGGACAGGGGCCAGGCACTGAAGCTTTCTTT.

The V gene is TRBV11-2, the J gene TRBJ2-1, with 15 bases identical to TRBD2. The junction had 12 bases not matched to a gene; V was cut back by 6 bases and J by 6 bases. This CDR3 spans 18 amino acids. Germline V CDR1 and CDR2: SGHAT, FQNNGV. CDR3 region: CASSSRTSGRASGNEQFF. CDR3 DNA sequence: TGTGCCAGCAGTTCTAGGACTAGCGGGAGGGCCTCGGGCAATGAGCAGTTCTTC.

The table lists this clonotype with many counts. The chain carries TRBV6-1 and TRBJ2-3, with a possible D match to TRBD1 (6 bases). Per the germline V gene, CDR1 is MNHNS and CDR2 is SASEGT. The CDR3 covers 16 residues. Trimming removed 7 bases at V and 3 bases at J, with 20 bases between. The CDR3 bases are TGTGCCAGCAACAGGGCAGGGGCTGTAGGAACAGATACGCAGTATTTT. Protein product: CASNRAGAVGTDTQYF.

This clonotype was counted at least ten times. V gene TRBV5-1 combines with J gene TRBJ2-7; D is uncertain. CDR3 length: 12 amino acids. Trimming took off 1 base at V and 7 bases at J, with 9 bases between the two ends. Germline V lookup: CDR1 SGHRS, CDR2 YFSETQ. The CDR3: CASSLNGREQYF. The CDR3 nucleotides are TGCGCCAGCAGCTTGAACGGCCGGGAGCAGTACTTC.

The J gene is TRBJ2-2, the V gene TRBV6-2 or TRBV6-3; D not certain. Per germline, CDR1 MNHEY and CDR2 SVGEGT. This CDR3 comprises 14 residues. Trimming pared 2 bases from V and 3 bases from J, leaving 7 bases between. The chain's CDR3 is CASSYLAYTGELFF. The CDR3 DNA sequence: TGTGCCAGCAGTTACCTCGCCTACACCGGGGAGCTGTTTTTT.

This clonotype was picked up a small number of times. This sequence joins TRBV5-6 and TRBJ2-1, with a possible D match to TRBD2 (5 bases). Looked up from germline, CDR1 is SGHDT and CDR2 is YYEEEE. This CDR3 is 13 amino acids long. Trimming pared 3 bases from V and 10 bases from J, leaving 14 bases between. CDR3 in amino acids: CASSSISGYEQFF. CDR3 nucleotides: TGTGCCAGCAGCTCCATCAGCGGATACGAGCAGTTCTTC. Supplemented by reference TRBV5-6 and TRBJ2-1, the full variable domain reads DAGVTQSPTHLIKTRGQQVTLRCSPKSGHDTVSWYQQALGQGPQFIFQYYEEEERQRGNFPDRFSGHQFPNYSSELNVNALLLGDSALYLCASSSISGYEQFFGPGTRLTVL.

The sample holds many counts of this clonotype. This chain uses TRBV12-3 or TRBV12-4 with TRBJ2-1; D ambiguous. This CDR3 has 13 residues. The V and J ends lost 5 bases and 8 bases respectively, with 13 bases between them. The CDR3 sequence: CASSLSRADEQFF. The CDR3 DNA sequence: TGTGCCAGCAGTCTCAGTCGGGCGGATGAGCAGTTCTTC.

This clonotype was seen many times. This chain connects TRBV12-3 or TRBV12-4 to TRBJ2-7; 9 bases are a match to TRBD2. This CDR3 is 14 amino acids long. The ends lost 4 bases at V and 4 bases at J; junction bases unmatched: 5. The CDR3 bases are TGTGCCAGCAGTTACATAGCGGGAGCTTACGAGCAGTACTTC. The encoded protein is CASSYIAGAYEQYF.

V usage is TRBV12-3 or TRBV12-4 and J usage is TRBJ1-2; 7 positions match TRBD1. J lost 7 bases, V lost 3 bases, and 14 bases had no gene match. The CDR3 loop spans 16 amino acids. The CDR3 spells CASSLSGTVKKGGYTF. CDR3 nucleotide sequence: TGTGCCAGCAGTTTGAGCGGGACAGTTAAGAAGGGTGGCTACACCTTC.

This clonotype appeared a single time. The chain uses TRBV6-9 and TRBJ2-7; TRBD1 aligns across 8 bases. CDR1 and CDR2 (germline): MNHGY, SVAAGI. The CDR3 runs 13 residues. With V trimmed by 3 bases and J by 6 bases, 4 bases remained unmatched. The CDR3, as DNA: TGTGCCAGCAGTTACAGTACAGGGGGCGAGCAGTACTTC. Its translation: CASSYSTGGEQYF.

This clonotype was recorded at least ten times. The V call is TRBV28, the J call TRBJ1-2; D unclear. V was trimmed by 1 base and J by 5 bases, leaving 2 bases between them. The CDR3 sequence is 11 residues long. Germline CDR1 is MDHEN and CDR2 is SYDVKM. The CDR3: CASSLLYGYTF. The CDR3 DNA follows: TGTGCCAGCAGTTTATTATATGGCTACACCTTC.

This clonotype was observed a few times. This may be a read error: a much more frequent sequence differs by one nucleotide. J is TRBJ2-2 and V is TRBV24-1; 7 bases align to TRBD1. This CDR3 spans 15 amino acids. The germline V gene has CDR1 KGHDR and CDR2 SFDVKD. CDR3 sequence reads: CGTSAPGQPFGELFF. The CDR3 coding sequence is TGTGGCACCAGTGCCCCGGGACAGCCCTTCGGGGAGCTGTTTTTT.

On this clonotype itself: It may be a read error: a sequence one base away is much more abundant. The CDR3 sequence: CASSLIADAGGNNEEFF. The DNA for the CDR3 is TGTGCCAGCAGCTTAATCGCCGACGCGGGAGGCAACAATGAGGAGTTCTTC. The chain employs TRBV7-3 and TRBJ2-1, with 8 nucleotides matching TRBD2. This CDR3 is built from 17 residues. Germline V gives CDR1 SGHTA, CDR2 FQGTGA.

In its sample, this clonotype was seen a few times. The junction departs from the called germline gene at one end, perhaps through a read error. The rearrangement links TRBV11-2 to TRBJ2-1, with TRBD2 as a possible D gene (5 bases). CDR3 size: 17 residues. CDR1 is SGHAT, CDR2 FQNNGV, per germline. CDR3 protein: CVSSLVGSASSYNEQFF. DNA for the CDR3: TGTGTCAGCAGCTTAGTTGGTAGCGCGAGCTCCTACAATGAGCAGTTCTTC.

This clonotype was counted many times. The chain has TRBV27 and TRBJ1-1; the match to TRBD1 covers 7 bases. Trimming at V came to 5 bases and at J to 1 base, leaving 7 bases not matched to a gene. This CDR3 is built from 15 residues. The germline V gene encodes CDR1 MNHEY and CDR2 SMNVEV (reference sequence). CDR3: CASSTPTGWNTEAFF. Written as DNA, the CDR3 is TGTGCCAGCAGTACCCCGACAGGGTGGAACACTGAAGCTTTCTTT.

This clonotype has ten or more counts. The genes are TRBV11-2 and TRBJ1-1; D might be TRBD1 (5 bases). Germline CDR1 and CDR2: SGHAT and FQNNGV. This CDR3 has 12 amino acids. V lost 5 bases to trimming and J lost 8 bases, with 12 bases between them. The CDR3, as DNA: TGTGCCAGCAGCCCGGCTCGGACAGAAGCTTTCTTT. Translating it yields CASSPARTEAFF.

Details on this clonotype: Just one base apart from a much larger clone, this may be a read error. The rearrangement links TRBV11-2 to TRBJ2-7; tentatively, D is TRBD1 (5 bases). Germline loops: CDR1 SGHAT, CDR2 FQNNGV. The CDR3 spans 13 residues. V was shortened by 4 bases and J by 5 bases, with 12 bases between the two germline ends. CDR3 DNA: TGTGCCAGCAGCTCAGGGTTTGAGAACGAGCAGTACTTC. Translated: CASSSGFENEQYF.

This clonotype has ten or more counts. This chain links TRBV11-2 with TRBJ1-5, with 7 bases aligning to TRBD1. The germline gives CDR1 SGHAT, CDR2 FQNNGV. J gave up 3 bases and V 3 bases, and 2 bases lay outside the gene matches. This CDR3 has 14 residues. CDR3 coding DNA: TGTGCCAGCAGCTTGACAGGGCCCAATCAGCCCCAGCATTTT. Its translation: CASSLTGPNQPQHF.

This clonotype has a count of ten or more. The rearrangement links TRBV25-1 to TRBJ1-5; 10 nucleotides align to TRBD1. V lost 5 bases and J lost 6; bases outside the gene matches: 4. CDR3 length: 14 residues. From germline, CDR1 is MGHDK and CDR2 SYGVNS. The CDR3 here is CASSQTGGSQPQHF. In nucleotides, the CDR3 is TGTGCCAGCAGTCAGACAGGGGGCTCTCAGCCCCAGCATTTT.

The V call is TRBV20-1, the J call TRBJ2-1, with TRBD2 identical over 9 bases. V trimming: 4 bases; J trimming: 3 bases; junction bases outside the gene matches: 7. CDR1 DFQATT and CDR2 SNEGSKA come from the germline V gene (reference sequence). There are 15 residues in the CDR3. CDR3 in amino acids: CSANPEAGGYNEQFF. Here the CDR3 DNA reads TGCAGTGCTAATCCCGAAGCGGGGGGCTACAATGAGCAGTTCTTC.

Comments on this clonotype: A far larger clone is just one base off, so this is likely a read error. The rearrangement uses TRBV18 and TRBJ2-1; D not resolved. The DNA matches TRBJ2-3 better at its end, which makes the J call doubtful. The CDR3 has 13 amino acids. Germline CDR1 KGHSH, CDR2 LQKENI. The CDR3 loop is CASSPTSDDTQYF. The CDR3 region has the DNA TGTGCCAGCTCCCCGACTTCGGACGATACGCAGTATTTT.

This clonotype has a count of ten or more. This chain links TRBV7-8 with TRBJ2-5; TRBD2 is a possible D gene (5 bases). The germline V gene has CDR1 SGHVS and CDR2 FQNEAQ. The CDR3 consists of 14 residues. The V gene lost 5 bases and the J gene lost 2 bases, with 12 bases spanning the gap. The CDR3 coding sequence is TGTGCCAGCAGCACCACCGGGATACAAGAGACCCAGTACTTC. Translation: CASSTTGIQETQYF.